These T cell receptor beta chains were read from a single sample in a study of T cells after yellow fever vaccination. MiXCR, run by TCRdb on the 5' RACE reads, gives a single entry per CDR3 protein. Here the sample spans 35,000 to 55,000 distinct CDR3 sequences, over 5.5% being singletons. Source: PBMCs, either bulk or a sorted T-cell subset (CD4+, CD8+, memory, or dextramer-sorted; not recorded which), taken 45 days after the yellow fever booster vaccination. These receptors originate from a man aged 30 to 39 who received the YFV17D yellow fever vaccine. Both conserved end residues are part of each CDR3. The order of the fields is J gene, clone size, D gene, V gene, CDR3 protein, CDR3 DNA. D genes are given only for firm matches. A clone size is listed for some rows: how often the clone was seen (once, few, many), or a class if it is expanded.

TRBJ2-5 many TRBD2 TRBV12-3/TRBV12-4 CASGPAGVGETQYF TGTGCCAGCGGACCAGCGGGAGTGGGAGAGACCCAGTACTTC
TRBJ2-5 few NA TRBV28 CASSLPGTYQETQYF TGTGCCAGCAGTTTACCGGGGACGTACCAAGAGACCCAGTACTTC
TRBJ1-5 few NA TRBV20-1 CSARDGPRRDQPQHF TGCAGTGCTAGAGACGGGCCAAGACGAGATCAGCCCCAGCATTTT
TRBJ2-7 NA TRBD2 TRBV19 CASSLLAGGAYEQYF TGTGCCAGTAGTCTACTAGCGGGAGGGGCCTACGAGCAGTACTTC
TRBJ2-5 many TRBD1 TRBV7-2 CASTLGDRTQETQYF TGTGCCAGCACCCTCGGGGACAGAACACAAGAGACCCAGTACTTC
TRBJ2-2 NA NA TRBV9 CASSVALPGHRTGELFF TGTGCCAGCAGCGTAGCTCTTCCGGGACACCGGACCGGGGAGCTGTTTTTT
TRBJ1-3 many NA TRBV10-3 CAISVQAGDTIYF TGTGCCATCAGCGTGCAGGCCGGGGACACCATATATTTT
TRBJ2-3 few NA TRBV30 CAWSVPKQATRKDTQYF TGTGCCTGGAGTGTACCTAAACAGGCCACCCGTAAGGATACGCAGTATTTT
TRBJ2-7 many NA TRBV3-1 CASSLGSGEGYEQYF TGTGCCAGCAGCCTGGGATCGGGAGAAGGCTACGAGCAGTACTTC
TRBJ2-3 many NA TRBV5-1 CASSPQGQGITDTQYF TGCGCCAGCAGCCCCCAAGGCCAGGGGATCACAGATACGCAGTATTTT
TRBJ1-5 many TRBD1 TRBV20-1 CSAYEGQGRSNQPQHF TGCAGTGCCTACGAGGGACAGGGGAGGAGCAATCAGCCCCAGCATTTT
TRBJ2-1 many NA TRBV5-5 CASSLLAAEDEQFF TGTGCCAGCAGCTTGTTAGCGGCTGAGGATGAGCAGTTCTTC
TRBJ1-5 many NA TRBV3-1 CASSQLGGQPQHF TGTGCCAGCAGCCAATTAGGTGGTCAGCCCCAGCATTTT
TRBJ2-1 NA TRBD2 TRBV2 CASSMIQREGFYNEQFF TGTGCCAGCAGTATGATTCAGCGGGAGGGGTTTTACAATGAGCAGTTCTTC
TRBJ2-7 NA NA TRBV10-3 CAISTQTYEQYF TGTGCCATCAGTACTCAAACCTACGAGCAGTACTTC
TRBJ2-7 NA TRBD1 TRBV27 CASSSQTPGQGVYEQYF TGTGCCAGCAGTTCTCAAACTCCGGGACAGGGGGTCTACGAGCAGTACTTC
TRBJ2-1 many NA TRBV20-1 CSARDYAERAGRDNEQFF TGCAGTGCTAGAGATTATGCGGAACGGGCCGGAAGGGACAATGAGCAGTTCTTC
TRBJ2-5 few TRBD2 TRBV7-6 CASSFGLAAGETQYF TGTGCCAGCAGCTTCGGACTAGCGGCGGGAGAGACCCAGTACTTC
TRBJ2-7 NA TRBD2 TRBV7-6 CASNHRQAGDYEQYF TGTGCCAGCAATCACAGGCAAGCGGGAGATTACGAGCAGTACTTC
TRBJ1-1 many TRBD1 TRBV7-9 CASSTLRTGNTEAFF TGTGCCAGCAGCACACTGAGGACAGGGAACACTGAAGCTTTCTTT
TRBJ1-6 many NA TRBV11-2 CASSPQTAYNSPLHF TGTGCCAGCAGCCCACAGACAGCTTATAATTCACCCCTCCACTTT
TRBJ1-1 NA NA TRBV10-2 CASSGTDKGRWTEAFF TGCGCCAGCAGTGGGACCGACAAGGGGCGATGGACTGAAGCTTTCTTT
TRBJ2-7 few TRBD2 TRBV25-1 CARGLAGLTTYEQYF TGTGCCAGAGGACTAGCGGGACTGACTACCTACGAGCAGTACTTC
TRBJ2-6 many NA TRBV27 CASSLGYLASGANVLTF TGTGCCAGCAGTTTAGGTTACCTAGCTTCTGGGGCCAACGTCCTGACTTTC
TRBJ2-5 NA NA TRBV6-5 CASSYKRGAQETQYF TGTGCCAGCAGTTACAAAAGGGGGGCGCAGGAGACCCAGTACTTC
TRBJ2-2 NA TRBD2 TRBV7-3 CASSPTTSGLPREGELFF TGTGCCAGCAGCCCAACGACTAGCGGGCTCCCTAGGGAAGGGGAGCTGTTTTTT
TRBJ2-2 NA TRBD2 TRBV20-1 CSAVGARETGELFF TGCAGTGCTGTTGGGGCGCGGGAGACCGGGGAGCTGTTTTTT
TRBJ1-3 few NA TRBV6-5 CASSNHQSSGNTIYF TGTGCCAGCAGTAACCACCAGAGCTCTGGAAACACCATATATTTT
TRBJ1-4 few NA TRBV7-2 CASSPGLEKLFF TGTGCCAGCAGCCCCGGACTGGAAAAACTGTTTTTT
TRBJ1-1 NA TRBD1 TRBV12-3/TRBV12-4 CAFSYTKTGVLQDTEAFF TGTGCCTTCAGTTACACAAAAACAGGGGTTCTCCAGGACACTGAAGCTTTCTTT
TRBJ2-3 many NA TRBV5-4 CASSVPGERYSTDTQYF TGTGCCAGCAGCGTCCCAGGGGAACGATATAGCACAGATACGCAGTATTTT
TRBJ1-1 NA NA TRBV29-1 CSVGEATEAFF TGCAGCGTCGGGGAGGCTACTGAAGCTTTCTTT
TRBJ2-7 NA NA TRBV12-3/TRBV12-4 CASRAWGGYEQYF TGTGCCAGCAGAGCTTGGGGCGGTTACGAGCAGTACTTC
TRBJ2-7 few NA TRBV7-9 CASSLVGQGQYF TGTGCCAGCAGCTTAGTTGGGCAGGGTCAGTACTTC
TRBJ2-1 many TRBD2 TRBV11-3 CASSLGVAGDLGGREQFF TGTGCCAGCAGCTTAGGTGTAGCGGGGGACCTTGGGGGAAGGGAGCAGTTCTTC
TRBJ1-2 many NA TRBV5-1 CASSLGGAGSGYTF TGCGCCAGCAGCTTGGGAGGGGCAGGGTCTGGCTACACCTTC
TRBJ2-6 NA NA TRBV11-2 CASSLTGLSGANVLTF TGTGCCAGCAGCTTGACAGGCCTCTCTGGGGCCAACGTCCTGACTTTC
TRBJ2-1 medium-sized NA TRBV29-1 CSVGWEFYNEQFF TGCAGCGTTGGTTGGGAGTTCTACAATGAGCAGTTCTTC
TRBJ2-2 many NA TRBV5-1 CATSPGRSIAGELFF TGCGCCACATCTCCGGGACGGAGCATTGCCGGGGAGCTGTTTTTT
TRBJ2-7 many TRBD1 TRBV24-1 CATSDAPGQGPSEQYF TGTGCCACCAGTGATGCCCCCGGACAGGGCCCTTCCGAGCAGTACTTC
TRBJ2-3 many TRBD2 TRBV9 CASSVDTGGLAITDTQYF TGTGCCAGCAGCGTAGACACCGGGGGACTAGCGATAACAGATACGCAGTATTTT
TRBJ2-1 many NA TRBV12-3/TRBV12-4 CASSLSVTLNEQFF TGTGCCAGCAGTTTGAGCGTAACCCTGAATGAGCAGTTCTTC
TRBJ2-2 many TRBD1 TRBV18 CASLPGQSNTGELFF TGTGCCAGCTTACCGGGACAGAGCAACACCGGGGAGCTGTTTTTT